Listed below are T cell receptor beta chains from one sample, sequenced in a study of beta chain features in type 1 diabetes. The method was immunoSEQ multiplex PCR; TCRdb's version includes in-frame clones alone and lacks a portion of them. Here the sample spans hundreds of thousands of clones, 11% to 15% being singletons. What was sequenced was central memory CD4+ T cells from blood. The receptors were sampled from a man aged 25-45 years in good health. The CDR3 runs from the conserved cysteine through the conserved F or W. D genes are given only for firm matches. The size of a clone is reported for some rows only, either as once, few or many, or as a class for expanded clones.

length: 13
D: NA
V: TRBV11-2
size: NA
J: TRBJ1-1
CDR3: CASSNDRGTEAFF
DNA: TGTGCCAGCAGCAATGACAGAGGCACTGAAGCTTTCTTT

length: 14
D: NA
V: TRBV4-1
size: few
J: TRBJ1-2
CDR3: CASSQAPGDYGYTF
DNA: TGCGCCAGCAGCCAAGCCCCGGGAGACTATGGCTACACCTTC

length: 20
D: NA
V: TRBV13
size: NA
J: TRBJ2-4
CDR3: CASSFSADPTHLLAKNIQYF
DNA: TGTGCCAGCAGCTTCTCAGCGGACCCAACACACCTTCTAGCCAAAAACATTCAGTACTTC

length: 13
D: TRBD2
V: TRBV27
size: NA
J: TRBJ2-3
CDR3: CASSLGRADTQYF
DNA: TGTGCCAGCAGTTTAGGGAGGGCAGATACGCAGTATTTT

length: 16
D: TRBD1
V: TRBV14
size: many
J: TRBJ1-6
CDR3: CASSHYGQGGNSPLHF
DNA: TGTGCCAGCAGCCATTATGGACAGGGCGGTAATTCACCCCTCCACTTT

length: 16
D: TRBD1
V: TRBV7-6
size: NA
J: TRBJ2-1
CDR3: CASSPLLGQGIDEQFF
DNA: TGTGCCAGCAGCCCGCTCTTGGGACAGGGGATCGATGAGCAGTTCTTC

length: 12
D: NA
V: TRBV11-3
size: NA
J: TRBJ2-5
CDR3: CASSLAGGTQYF
DNA: TGTGCCAGCAGCTTAGCCGGAGGGACCCAGTACTTC

length: 14
D: NA
V: TRBV2
size: few
J: TRBJ1-5
CDR3: CASSWGLGNQPQHF
DNA: TGTGCCAGCAGTTGGGGATTGGGCAATCAGCCCCAGCATTTT

length: 20
D: NA
V: TRBV19
size: NA
J: TRBJ2-2
CDR3: CASSKKGQGTSGIRTGELFF
DNA: TGTGCCAGTAGTAAGAAGGGACAGGGAACTAGCGGGATTCGGACCGGGGAGCTGTTTTTT

length: 13
D: TRBD1
V: TRBV30
size: many
J: TRBJ1-2
CDR3: CAWSVSQGSGYTF
DNA: TGTGCCTGGAGTGTGTCACAGGGGAGCGGCTACACCTTC

length: 15
D: TRBD2
V: TRBV29-1
size: few
J: TRBJ2-1
CDR3: CSVGSLAGVRNEQFF
DNA: TGCAGCGTAGGGTCTCTAGCGGGAGTTCGCAATGAGCAGTTCTTC

length: 16
D: NA
V: TRBV6-5
size: NA
J: TRBJ1-2
CDR3: CASSYDVVQSNYGYTF
DNA: TGTGCCAGCAGTTACGACGTGGTGCAGTCAAACTATGGCTACACCTTC

length: 14
D: TRBD1
V: TRBV5-6
size: few
J: TRBJ1-6
CDR3: CASSFEDRFSPLHF
DNA: TGTGCCAGCAGCTTCGAGGACAGGTTTTCACCCCTCCACTTT

length: 13
D: TRBD1
V: TRBV6-1
size: NA
J: TRBJ1-3
CDR3: CASSEQTGWLPYF
DNA: TGTGCCAGCAGTGAACAGACAGGGTGGTTGCCATATTTT

length: 15
D: TRBD2
V: TRBV9
size: NA
J: TRBJ2-1
CDR3: CASSVGGLGVHEQFF
DNA: TGTGCCAGCAGCGTAGGGGGACTAGGTGTGCATGAGCAGTTCTTC

length: 16
D: TRBD1
V: TRBV10-3
size: few
J: TRBJ2-3
CDR3: CASSERTGMGTDTQYF
DNA: TGTGCCAGCAGTGAGAGGACAGGCATGGGCACAGATACGCAGTATTTT